The present entry profiles one T cell receptor (beta chain) with its context. This entry belongs to a study of control samples from healthy donors and cancer patients. Assay: immunoSEQ multiplex PCR; the TCRdb copy retains only in-frame clones and omits some. Of 150,000 to 170,000 clones in the sample, around 95% are singletons; the top ten hold approximately 5.5%. The sequenced sample consisted of blood. The receptor comes from a man aged 40-49 years in good health.

This CDR3 is CASSQDYGGITYNEQFF. The CDR3, as DNA: TGCGCCAGCAGCCAAGATTATGGGGGGATAACCTACAATGAGCAGTTCTTC. The V call is TRBV4-3, the J call TRBJ2-1, with D tentatively TRBD2 (6 bases). Trimming shortened V by 0 bases and J by 2 bases, and 14 bases separated the two germline ends. CDR1 is LGHNA, CDR2 YSLEER, per germline. The CDR3 runs 17 residues.